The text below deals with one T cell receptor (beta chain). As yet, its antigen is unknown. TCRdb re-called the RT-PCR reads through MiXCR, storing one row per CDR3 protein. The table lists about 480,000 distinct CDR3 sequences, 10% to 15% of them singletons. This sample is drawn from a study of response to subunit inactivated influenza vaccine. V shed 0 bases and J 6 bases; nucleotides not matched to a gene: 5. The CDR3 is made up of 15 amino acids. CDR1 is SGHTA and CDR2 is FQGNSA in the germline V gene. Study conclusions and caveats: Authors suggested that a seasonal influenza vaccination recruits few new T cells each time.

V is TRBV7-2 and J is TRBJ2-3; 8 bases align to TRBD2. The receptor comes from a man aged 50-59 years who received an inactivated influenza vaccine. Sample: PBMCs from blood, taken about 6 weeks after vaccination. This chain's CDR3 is CASSLASAGVDTQYF. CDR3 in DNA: TGTGCCAGCAGCTTAGCCTCAGCGGGAGTGGATACGCAGTATTTT.